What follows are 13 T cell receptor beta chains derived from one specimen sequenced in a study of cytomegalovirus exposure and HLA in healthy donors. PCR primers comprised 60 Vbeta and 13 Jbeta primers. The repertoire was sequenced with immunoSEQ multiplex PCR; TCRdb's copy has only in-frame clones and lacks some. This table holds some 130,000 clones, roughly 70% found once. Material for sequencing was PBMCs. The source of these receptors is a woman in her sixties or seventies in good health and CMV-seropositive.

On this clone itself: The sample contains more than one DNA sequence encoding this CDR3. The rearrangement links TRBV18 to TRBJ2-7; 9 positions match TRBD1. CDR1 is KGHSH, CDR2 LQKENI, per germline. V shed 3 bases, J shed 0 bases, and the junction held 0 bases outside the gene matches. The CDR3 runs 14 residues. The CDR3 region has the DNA TGTGCCAGCTCACCGGGACAGGGCTCCTACGAGCAGTACTTC. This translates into CASSPGQGSYEQYF.

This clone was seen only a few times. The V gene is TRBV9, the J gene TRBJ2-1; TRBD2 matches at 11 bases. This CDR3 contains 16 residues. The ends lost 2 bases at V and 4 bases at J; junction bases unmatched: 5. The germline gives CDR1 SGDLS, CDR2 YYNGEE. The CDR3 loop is CASSVETSGGYNEQFF. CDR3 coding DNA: TGTGCCAGCAGCGTGGAAACTAGCGGGGGTTACAATGAGCAGTTCTTC.

The CDR3 here is CASSLRPGQAITGYTF. In DNA form, the CDR3 reads TGCGCCAGCAGCTTGAGGCCGGGACAGGCAATAACTGGCTACACCTTC. The chain combines TRBV5-1 with TRBJ1-2; TRBD1 matches 8 bases. Trimming removed 1 base from V and 7 bases from J; junction bases left unmatched: 12. CDR3 length: 16 amino acids. CDR1 and CDR2 from the germline V gene are SGHRS and YFSETQ.

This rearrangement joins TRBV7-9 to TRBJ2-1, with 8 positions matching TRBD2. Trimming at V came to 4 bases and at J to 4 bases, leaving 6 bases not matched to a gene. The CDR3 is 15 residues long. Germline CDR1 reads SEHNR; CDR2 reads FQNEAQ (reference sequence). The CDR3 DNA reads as TGTGCCAGCAGCTCTCCTAGCGGGCGTTACAATGAGCAGTTCTTC. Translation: CASSSPSGRYNEQFF.

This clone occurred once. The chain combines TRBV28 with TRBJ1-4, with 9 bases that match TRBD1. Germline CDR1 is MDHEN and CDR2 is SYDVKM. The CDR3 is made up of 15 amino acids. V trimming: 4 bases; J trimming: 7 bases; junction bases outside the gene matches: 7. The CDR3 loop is CASSSPGQGGEKLFF. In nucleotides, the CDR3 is TGTGCCAGCAGTTCCCCGGGACAGGGCGGTGAAAAACTGTTTTTT.

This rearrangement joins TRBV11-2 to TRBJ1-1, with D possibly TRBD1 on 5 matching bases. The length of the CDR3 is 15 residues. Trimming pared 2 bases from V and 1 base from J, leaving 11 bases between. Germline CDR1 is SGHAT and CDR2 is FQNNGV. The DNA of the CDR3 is TGTGCCAGCAGCTTATCTCCAGGGTCGAACACTGAAGCTTTCTTT. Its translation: CASSLSPGSNTEAFF. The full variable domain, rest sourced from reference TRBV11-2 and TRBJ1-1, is EAGVAQSPRYKIIEKRQSVAFWCNPISGHATLYWYQQILGQGPKLLIQFQNNGVVDDSQLPKDRFSAERLKGVDSTLKIQPAKLEDSAVYLCASSLSPGSNTEAFFGQGTRLTVV.

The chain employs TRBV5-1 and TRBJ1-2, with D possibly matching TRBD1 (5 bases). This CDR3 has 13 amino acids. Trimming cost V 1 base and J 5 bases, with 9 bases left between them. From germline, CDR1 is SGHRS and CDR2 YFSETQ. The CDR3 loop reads CASSLRQGYGYTF. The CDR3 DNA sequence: TGCGCCAGCAGCTTGCGCCAGGGATATGGCTACACCTTC.

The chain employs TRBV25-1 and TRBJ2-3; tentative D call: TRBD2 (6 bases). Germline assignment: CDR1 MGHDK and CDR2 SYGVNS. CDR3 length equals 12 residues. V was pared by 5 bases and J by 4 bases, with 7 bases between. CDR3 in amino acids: CASSWGADTQYF. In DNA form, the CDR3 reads TGTGCCAGCAGTTGGGGGGCAGATACGCAGTATTTT. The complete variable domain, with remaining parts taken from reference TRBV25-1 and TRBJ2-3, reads EADIYQTPRYLVIGTGKKITLECSQTMGHDKMYWYQQDPGMELHLIHYSYGVNSTEKGDLSSESTVSRIRTEHFPLTLESARPSHTSQYLCASSWGADTQYFGPGTRLTVL.

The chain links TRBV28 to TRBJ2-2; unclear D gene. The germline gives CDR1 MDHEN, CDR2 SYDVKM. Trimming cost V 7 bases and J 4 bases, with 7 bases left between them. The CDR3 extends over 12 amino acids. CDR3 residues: CASTSRTGELFF. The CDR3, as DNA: TGTGCCAGCACAAGCCGCACCGGGGAGCTGTTTTTT.

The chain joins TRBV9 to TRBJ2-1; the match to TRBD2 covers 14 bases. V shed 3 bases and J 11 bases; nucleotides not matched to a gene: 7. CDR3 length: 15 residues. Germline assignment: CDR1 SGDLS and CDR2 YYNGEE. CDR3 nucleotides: TGTGCCAGCAGCGGGGGGACTAGCGGGAGCCCTAAGCAGTTCTTC. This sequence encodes CASSGGTSGSPKQFF.

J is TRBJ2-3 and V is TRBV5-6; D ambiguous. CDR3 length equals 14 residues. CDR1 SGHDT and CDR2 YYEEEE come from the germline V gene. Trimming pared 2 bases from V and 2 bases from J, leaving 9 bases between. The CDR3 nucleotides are TGTGCCAGCAGCTTAACACAGCTCACAGATACGCAGTATTTT. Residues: CASSLTQLTDTQYF.

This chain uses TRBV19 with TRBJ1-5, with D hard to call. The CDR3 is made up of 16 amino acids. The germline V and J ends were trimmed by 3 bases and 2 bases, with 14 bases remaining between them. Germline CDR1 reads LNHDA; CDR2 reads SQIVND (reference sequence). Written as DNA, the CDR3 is TGTGCCAGTAGTATTATGGGTTTGAGGGGCAATCAGCCCCAGCATTTT. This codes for CASSIMGLRGNQPQHF.

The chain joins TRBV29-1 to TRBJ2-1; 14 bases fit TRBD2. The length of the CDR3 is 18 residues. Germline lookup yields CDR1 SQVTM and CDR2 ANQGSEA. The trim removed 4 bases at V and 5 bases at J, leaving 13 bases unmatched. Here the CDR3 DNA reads TGCAGCGTTGGGGCCACGAGGGGACTAGCGGGAGTCGACAATGAGCAGTTCTTC. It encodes CSVGATRGLAGVDNEQFF.